These 11 T cell receptor beta chains share one sample of origin, sequenced in a study of cytomegalovirus exposure and HLA in healthy donors. Primers for the PCR totalled 60 Vbeta and 13 Jbeta. Method: immunoSEQ multiplex PCR; TCRdb's copy keeps in-frame clones and lacks some. The table records approximately 70,000 clones, roughly 72% of them present only once. The sequenced sample was PBMCs. All receptors come from a man aged 50 to 60 in good health and CMV-seronegative.

This chain joins TRBV7-9 and TRBJ1-2; D not resolved. CDR1 and CDR2 (germline): SEHNR, FQNEAQ (reference sequence). V lost 2 bases and J lost 2, with 9 bases in between. The CDR3 is 14 residues long. The CDR3 DNA reads TGTGCCAGCAGCTTAACGGGGAGCAACTATGGCTACACCTTC. Translating it yields CASSLTGSNYGYTF.

The chain couples TRBV2 to TRBJ2-3; unclear D gene. Trimming took off 3 bases at V and 2 bases at J, with 12 bases between the two ends. The CDR3 has 15 residues. CDR1 is SNHLY, CDR2 FYNNEI, per germline. The CDR3 nucleotides are TGTGCCAGCAGTGAGGCTAGGCCGGACACAGATACGCAGTATTTT. It translates to CASSEARPDTDTQYF.

This clone was seen more than once but under ten times. The V gene is TRBV27, the J gene TRBJ2-7; 8 nucleotides match TRBD1. The CDR3 runs 15 residues. Germline values: CDR1 MNHEY, CDR2 SMNVEV (reference sequence). J lost 0 bases, V lost 7 bases, and 8 bases had no gene match. The CDR3 sequence: CASIGWDRSSYEQYF. The CDR3 DNA reads TGTGCCAGCATAGGCTGGGACAGGAGCTCCTACGAGCAGTACTTC.

This chain connects TRBV5-1 to TRBJ2-5; 8 bases agree with TRBD1. The CDR3 spans 15 residues. Looked up from germline, CDR1 is SGHRS and CDR2 is YFSETQ. V shed 5 bases and J 1 base; nucleotides not matched to a gene: 7. CDR3 region: CASSLTGAFQETQYF. The CDR3 DNA sequence: TGCGCCAGCAGTTTGACAGGGGCCTTCCAAGAGACCCAGTACTTC. Filled out from reference TRBV5-1 and TRBJ2-5, the complete variable domain reads KAGVTQTPRYLIKTRGQQVTLSCSPISGHRSVSWYQQTPGQGLQFLFEYFSETQRNKGNFPGRFSGRQFSNSRSEMNVSTLELGDSALYLCASSLTGAFQETQYFGPGTRLLVL.

This clone was detected a few times. The chain uses TRBV27 and TRBJ1-1; 9 nucleotides align to TRBD1. The CDR3 contains 17 residues. Looked up from germline, CDR1 is MNHEY and CDR2 is SMNVEV (reference sequence). V lost 6 bases and J lost 1; bases outside the gene matches: 12. CDR3 DNA sequence: TGTGCCAGCAGCTCCAAGGGGACAGGGAAGTCGAACACTGAAGCTTTCTTT. It codes for CASSSKGTGKSNTEAFF.

The rearrangement links TRBV9 to TRBJ2-2, with TRBD1 matching over 8 bases. Germline V gene lookup returns CDR1 SGDLS and CDR2 YYNGEE. The CDR3 length is 17 residues. Unmatched junction bases numbered 14, after V lost 4 bases and J lost 6 bases. The CDR3 sequence is CASSTRPGTGGPGELFF. CDR3 DNA sequence: TGTGCCAGCAGCACTCGTCCCGGGACAGGCGGGCCCGGGGAGCTGTTTTTT.

The chain uses TRBV14 and TRBJ1-1, with 10 bases identical to TRBD1. This CDR3 comprises 14 residues. Germline-derived CDR1 and CDR2 are SGHDN and FVKESK. V gave up 2 bases and J gave up 4 bases; unmatched junction bases: 1. The CDR3, as DNA: TGTGCCAGCAGCCAAAGACAGGGGGCCACTGAAGCTTTCTTT. Its protein product is CASSQRQGATEAFF.

The genes are TRBV5-6 and TRBJ2-2; D may be TRBD1 (6 bases). The V end lost 0 bases, the J end lost 1 base, and 7 bases lay between the germline ends. The CDR3 loop spans 15 amino acids. Germline CDR1 is SGHDT and CDR2 is YYEEEE. The CDR3 loop is CASSLGQVNTGELFF. The CDR3 nucleotides read TGTGCCAGCAGCTTGGGACAGGTGAACACCGGGGAGCTGTTTTTT.

This clone has just a few counts. This chain joins TRBV10-3 and TRBJ1-2; 10 bases align to TRBD1. J was trimmed by 4 bases and V by 6 bases; bases with no gene match: 5. The germline V gene encodes CDR1 ENHRY and CDR2 SYGVKD. The CDR3 runs 14 residues. CDR3 DNA sequence: TGTGCCATCAGCGACAGGGGGCGAGGCTATGGCTACACCTTC. Its protein product is CAISDRGRGYGYTF.

This sequence joins TRBV29-1 and TRBJ1-1, with 8 positions matching TRBD1. V lost 2 bases to trimming and J lost 4 bases; unmatched junction nucleotides: 15. Germline V lookup: CDR1 SQVTM, CDR2 ANQGSEA. CDR3 length: 17 residues. The CDR3 sequence is CSVEILGQGRMSTEAFF. Here the CDR3 DNA reads TGCAGCGTTGAAATATTAGGACAGGGAAGGATGAGCACTGAAGCTTTCTTT.

The J gene is TRBJ2-7, the V gene TRBV29-1; the D gene is possibly TRBD1 (5 bases). Trimming pared 6 bases from V and 4 bases from J, leaving 16 bases between. Germline loops: CDR1 SQVTM, CDR2 ANQGSEA. The CDR3 covers 13 residues. The CDR3 DNA is TGCAGCGTGACCCAGGGTTCCCTGTACGAGCAGTACTTC. It specifies CSVTQGSLYEQYF.